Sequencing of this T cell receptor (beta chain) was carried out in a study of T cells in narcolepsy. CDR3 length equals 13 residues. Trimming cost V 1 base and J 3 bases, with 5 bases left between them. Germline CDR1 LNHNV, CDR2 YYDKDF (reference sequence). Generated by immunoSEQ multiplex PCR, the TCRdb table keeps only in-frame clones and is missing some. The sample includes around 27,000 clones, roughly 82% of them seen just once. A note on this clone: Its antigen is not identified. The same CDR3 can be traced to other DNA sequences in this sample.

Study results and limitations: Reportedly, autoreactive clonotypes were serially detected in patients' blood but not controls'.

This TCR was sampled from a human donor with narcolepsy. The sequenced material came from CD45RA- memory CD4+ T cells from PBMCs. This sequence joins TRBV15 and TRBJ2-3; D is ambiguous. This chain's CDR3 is CATSRGGTDTQYF. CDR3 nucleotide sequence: TGTGCCACCAGCAGAGGTGGGACAGATACGCAGTATTTT.